Listed below are T cell receptor beta chains from one sample, sequenced in a study of T cells after yellow fever vaccination. TCRdb called the 5' RACE reads again in MiXCR, with one record for every CDR3 protein. The sample lists a few hundred thousand distinct CDR3 sequences; about a sixth were seen once. The starting material was PBMCs, obtained roughly 5 days after the first yellow fever vaccination. All receptors come from a man aged 18 to 35 who received the YFV17D yellow fever vaccine. Both conserved end residues are part of each CDR3. Fields, in order: V gene, clone size, J gene, D gene, CDR3 DNA, CDR3 protein. The D gene is left open where the match is weak. Clone sizes are given selectively: once, few, many, or a class where the clone is expanded.

V: TRBV10-3; size: few; J: TRBJ2-1; D: TRBD1; DNA: TGTGCCATCAGTGAGTCACGGGGTGGGGAATACCGGGACAGGGTGTACAATGAGCAGTTCTTC; CDR3: CAISESRGGEYRDRVYNEQFF
V: TRBV20-1; size: few; J: TRBJ2-3; D: TRBD2; DNA: TGCAGTGCTAGAGGGTTGCGGGGGAACACAGATACGCAGTATTTT; CDR3: CSARGLRGNTDTQYF
V: TRBV19; size: few; J: TRBJ1-2; D: -; DNA: TGTGCCAGCGCTCCGACAGCCTCCAACTATGGCTACACCTTC; CDR3: CASAPTASNYGYTF
V: TRBV7-9; size: -; J: TRBJ1-1; D: -; DNA: TGTGCCAGCAGCCCGAGGGGGGTCGGGGCGGCTACCACTGAAGCTTTCTTT; CDR3: CASSPRGVGAATTEAFF
V: TRBV9; size: -; J: TRBJ1-2; D: TRBD1; DNA: TGTGCCAGCAGCGTAGGGACAGGATCGGGTGGCTACACCTTC; CDR3: CASSVGTGSGGYTF
V: TRBV29-1; size: -; J: TRBJ2-1; D: -; DNA: TGCAGCGCTGTGTGGGGGGCGGGAGAGCAGTTCTTC; CDR3: CSAVWGAGEQFF
V: TRBV7-9; size: few; J: TRBJ2-1; D: -; DNA: TGTGCCAGCAGCTTAACTACCGGGGTCGAGTTCTTC; CDR3: CASSLTTGVEFF
V: TRBV15; size: -; J: TRBJ2-1; D: TRBD2; DNA: TGTGCCACTGTACTAGCGGGGGGCAATGAGCAGTTCTTC; CDR3: CATVLAGGNEQFF
V: TRBV2; size: -; J: TRBJ2-3; D: -; DNA: TGTGCCAGCGGCCCTCTCACTGCCCAAGATACGCAGTATTTT; CDR3: CASGPLTAQDTQYF
V: TRBV29-1; size: -; J: TRBJ2-3; D: TRBD1; DNA: TGCAGCGATGACAGGGGGGCGGATACGCAGTATTTT; CDR3: CSDDRGADTQYF
V: TRBV5-1; size: many; J: TRBJ2-2; D: -; DNA: TGCGCCAGCAGCTTTCAAGGCACTACCGGGGAGCTGTTTTTT; CDR3: CASSFQGTTGELFF
V: TRBV12-3/TRBV12-4; size: -; J: TRBJ1-2; D: -; DNA: TGTGCCAGCAATTTCCAGGGAGGCGGCTACACCTTC; CDR3: CASNFQGGGYTF
V: TRBV11-1; size: -; J: TRBJ2-5; D: TRBD2; DNA: TGTGCCAGCAGCACAGGGACTAGCGGGGGGGCTTACCAAGAGACCCAGTACTTC; CDR3: CASSTGTSGGAYQETQYF
V: TRBV2; size: few; J: TRBJ2-5; D: TRBD1; DNA: TGTGCCAGCAGAGCCGGGACAGATGAAGAGACCCAGTACTTC; CDR3: CASRAGTDEETQYF
V: TRBV27; size: few; J: TRBJ1-1; D: TRBD1; DNA: TGTGCCAGCAGACACACAGGGGCCACTGAAGCTTTCTTT; CDR3: CASRHTGATEAFF
V: TRBV20-1; size: -; J: TRBJ2-3; D: TRBD1; DNA: TGCAGTGCTAAAGGGGGCCGAGCAGATACGCAGTATTTT; CDR3: CSAKGGRADTQYF
V: TRBV7-9; size: few; J: TRBJ2-7; D: TRBD1; DNA: TGTGCCAGCAGCCTGACAGGGGGGGAGCAGTACTTC; CDR3: CASSLTGGEQYF
V: TRBV5-6; size: few; J: TRBJ1-2; D: -; DNA: TGTGCCAGCAGCCCGGTCAGGAGCCATGGCTACACCTTC; CDR3: CASSPVRSHGYTF
V: TRBV7-3; size: -; J: TRBJ2-1; D: -; DNA: TGTGCCAGCAGCTCGCCGGCGAATGAGCAGTTCTTC; CDR3: CASSSPANEQFF
V: TRBV7-9; size: few; J: TRBJ1-2; D: -; DNA: TGTGCCAGCAGCTTAGACACAGGGATTGGGGGCTACACCTTC; CDR3: CASSLDTGIGGYTF
V: TRBV7-2; size: -; J: TRBJ1-6; D: -; DNA: TGTGCCAGCAGCCAGGTCAGGGCAAATTCACCCCTCCACTTT; CDR3: CASSQVRANSPLHF
V: TRBV4-2; size: many; J: TRBJ2-1; D: TRBD1; DNA: TGTGCCAGCAGCCAAGCCAGGGGGCGGATCAATGAGCAGTTCTTC; CDR3: CASSQARGRINEQFF
V: TRBV5-1; size: -; J: TRBJ2-7; D: -; DNA: TGCGCCAGCAGCTTGCAGGCAGGGCCATACGAGCAGTACTTC; CDR3: CASSLQAGPYEQYF
V: TRBV4-1; size: few; J: TRBJ2-3; D: -; DNA: TGCGCCAGCAGCCAAGATCCTCCCGGGGGCGCCGGGGATACGCAGTATTTT; CDR3: CASSQDPPGGAGDTQYF
V: TRBV12-3/TRBV12-4; size: -; J: TRBJ1-1; D: -; DNA: TGTGCCAGCATATTCCGGGTTGAAGCTTTCTTT; CDR3: CASIFRVEAFF
V: TRBV10-2; size: few; J: TRBJ2-3; D: -; DNA: TGCGCCAGCAGTGAATCGGGCAGGGACACAGATACGCAGTATTTT; CDR3: CASSESGRDTDTQYF
V: TRBV2; size: many; J: TRBJ2-2; D: TRBD2; DNA: TGTGCCAGCAGGGTACCCGGGACTATTAACACCGGGGAGCTGTTTTTT; CDR3: CASRVPGTINTGELFF
V: TRBV7-2; size: few; J: TRBJ2-5; D: -; DNA: TGTGCCAGCAGCTTAGAGGCGGGACGACAAGAGACCCAGTACTTC; CDR3: CASSLEAGRQETQYF
V: TRBV12-3/TRBV12-4; size: -; J: TRBJ1-5; D: TRBD1; DNA: TGTGCCAGCAGTGCACAGGGGGCTATTCAGCCCCAGCATTTT; CDR3: CASSAQGAIQPQHF
V: TRBV5-6; size: few; J: TRBJ2-7; D: -; DNA: TGTGCCAGCAGCTTTTCAAGGGAGCAGTACTTC; CDR3: CASSFSREQYF
V: TRBV4-3; size: few; J: TRBJ1-1; D: -; DNA: TGCGCCAGCAGCCAGGAACAGTTCGAGAACACTGAAGCTTTCTTT; CDR3: CASSQEQFENTEAFF
V: TRBV7-2; size: -; J: TRBJ2-3; D: TRBD1; DNA: TGTGCCAGCAGCACGACAGGGGGTGGCGGAGATACGCAGTATTTT; CDR3: CASSTTGGGGDTQYF
V: TRBV7-2; size: many; J: TRBJ2-5; D: -; DNA: TGTGCCAGCAGCTTAGGTGGGGAGAGAGAGACCCAGTACTTC; CDR3: CASSLGGERETQYF
V: TRBV5-6; size: -; J: TRBJ2-4; D: -; DNA: TGTGCCAGCAGCTCGGACACTAAAAACATTCAGTACTTC; CDR3: CASSSDTKNIQYF
V: TRBV5-1; size: -; J: TRBJ2-1; D: -; DNA: TGCGCCAGCAGCTTGGATTCTAGCGCGGGAGAGCAGTTCTTC; CDR3: CASSLDSSAGEQFF
V: TRBV20-1; size: -; J: TRBJ1-2; D: TRBD1; DNA: TGCAGTGCTACCCCCGGTTCAGGGGGATTCTATGGCTACACCTTC; CDR3: CSATPGSGGFYGYTF
V: TRBV7-2; size: few; J: TRBJ1-4; D: -; DNA: TGTGCCAGCAGCTTAGAATGGGGGCGCCTACTGTTTTTT; CDR3: CASSLEWGRLLFF
V: TRBV7-3; size: few; J: TRBJ2-1; D: TRBD2; DNA: TGTGCCAGCAGCAAGACTAGCGGGGTCAAAAATGAGCAGTTCTTC; CDR3: CASSKTSGVKNEQFF
V: TRBV2; size: few; J: TRBJ2-1; D: -; DNA: TGTGCCAGCAGCCCACAGGGCCCGAACAACAATGAGCAGTTCTTC; CDR3: CASSPQGPNNNEQFF
V: TRBV29-1; size: few; J: TRBJ1-6; D: -; DNA: TGCAGCGTTGATAGCAGGGGAAGGGATTCACCCCTCCACTTT; CDR3: CSVDSRGRDSPLHF
V: TRBV7-9; size: few; J: TRBJ2-1; D: -; DNA: TGTGCCAGCAGCCGTTCGACGGGGTCCTACAATGAGCAGTTCTTC; CDR3: CASSRSTGSYNEQFF
V: TRBV5-1; size: -; J: TRBJ2-3; D: -; DNA: TGCGCCAGCGGGAGCCACCCAAACACAGATACGCAGTATTTT; CDR3: CASGSHPNTDTQYF
V: TRBV28; size: -; J: TRBJ2-7; D: -; DNA: TGTGCCAGCACCCCGCGCAGGGGGGGATACGAGCAGTACTTC; CDR3: CASTPRRGGYEQYF
V: TRBV5-1; size: few; J: TRBJ1-3; D: -; DNA: TGCGCCAGCAGCTCAGGGGACCTCTCTGGAAACACCATATATTTT; CDR3: CASSSGDLSGNTIYF
V: TRBV5-1; size: few; J: TRBJ2-5; D: TRBD2; DNA: TGCGCCAGCAGCTACCAGACTAGCGGGGCTACAGAGACCCAGTACTTC; CDR3: CASSYQTSGATETQYF
V: TRBV4-2; size: -; J: TRBJ2-3; D: -; DNA: TGTGCCAGCAACCAAGATGCGTGGATCGGCACAGATACGCAGTATTTT; CDR3: CASNQDAWIGTDTQYF
V: TRBV6-1; size: -; J: TRBJ2-7; D: -; DNA: TGTGCCAGCAGTCCGGACATAATCTCCTACGAGCAGTACTTC; CDR3: CASSPDIISYEQYF
V: TRBV24-1; size: many; J: TRBJ2-3; D: -; DNA: TGTGCCACCAGTGACGTATGGCAGGGCGCAGATACGCAGTATTTT; CDR3: CATSDVWQGADTQYF
V: TRBV6-2/TRBV6-3; size: few; J: TRBJ2-7; D: -; DNA: TGTGCCAGCAGTACCCGATTCGACGAGCAGTACTTC; CDR3: CASSTRFDEQYF
V: TRBV7-2; size: -; J: TRBJ1-1; D: -; DNA: TGTGCCAGCAGCTTAGTGTACGGGGGAACCACTGAAGCTTTCTTT; CDR3: CASSLVYGGTTEAFF
V: TRBV5-5; size: few; J: TRBJ2-1; D: TRBD1; DNA: TGTGCCAGCAGCTCCTGGCAGGGGGTCGGACACAATGAGCAGTTCTTC; CDR3: CASSSWQGVGHNEQFF
V: TRBV4-1; size: -; J: TRBJ2-2; D: -; DNA: TGCGCCAGCAGCCAGGGACCGGGCGGGGAGCTGTTTTTT; CDR3: CASSQGPGGELFF
V: TRBV3-1; size: -; J: TRBJ1-1; D: TRBD1; DNA: TGTGCCAGCAGCCAAGATGGAGTGGGACAGGGGTTTAACACTGAAGCTTTCTTT; CDR3: CASSQDGVGQGFNTEAFF